The rows below give T cell receptor beta chains drawn from one sample of a study of PD-L1 blockade in urothelial cancer. Only in-frame clones appear in the TCRdb table, and some are missing; sequencing was by immunoSEQ multiplex PCR. The data contain under 70,000 clones, roughly 77% of them seen just once; the ten biggest clones take up over 1.5%. The specimen was PBMCs, collected around atezolizumab (anti-PD-L1) treatment. The receptors stem from a man between 70 and 80 years old with urothelial cancer. CDR3s include the opening cysteine and the closing phenylalanine or tryptophan. Not every row has a clone size; where given, it reads once, few, many or a size class.

>TRBV29-1|TRBJ2-7|NA
CSVSRQGAGEQYF
>TRBV7-2|TRBJ2-7|NA
CASSSQGGSYEQYF
>TRBV15|TRBJ2-1|NA
CATSIRRQGPYNEQFF
>TRBV14|TRBJ2-1|NA
CASSQDWGSGTDNNEQFF
>TRBV27|TRBJ2-1|NA
CASSLRLAIGNEQFF
>TRBV15|TRBJ1-1|NA
CATSRDEQANTEAFF
>TRBV6-5|TRBJ1-3|NA
CACTGGEGNTIYF
>TRBV5-1|TRBJ1-1|few
CASSLDILGEAFF
>TRBV25-1|TRBJ2-7|NA
CASSEEGYEQYF
>TRBV19|TRBJ2-1|NA
CASTGLARDNEQFF
>TRBV14|TRBJ2-3|NA
CASSARTSVTDTQYF
>TRBV19|TRBJ1-1|NA
CASRTAGQRNTEAFF
>TRBV27|TRBJ1-5|NA
CASSFINQPQHF
>TRBV19|TRBJ1-1|NA
CAGGKTMNTEAFF
>TRBV18|TRBJ1-1|NA
CASSPTTFNTEAFF
>TRBV4-3|TRBJ2-3|NA
CASSQDETSTRYF
>TRBV10-3|TRBJ2-7|NA
CAISVTNYEQYF
>TRBV19|TRBJ1-5|NA
CASSILNQPQHF
>TRBV7-9|TRBJ2-7|few
CASSLAEISYEQYF
>TRBV28|TRBJ1-2|NA
CASSLRGPPGYGYTF
>TRBV18|TRBJ2-1|NA
CASSPSAGGTYNEQFF
>TRBV19|TRBJ2-3|few
CASSIDDGSGTGTDTQYF
>TRBV18|TRBJ2-1|NA
CASSLSGAANNEQFF
>TRBV5-5|TRBJ1-1|NA
CASSPTRSSEAFF
>TRBV28|TRBJ2-1|few
CASSLLDSGTSGSWYEQFF